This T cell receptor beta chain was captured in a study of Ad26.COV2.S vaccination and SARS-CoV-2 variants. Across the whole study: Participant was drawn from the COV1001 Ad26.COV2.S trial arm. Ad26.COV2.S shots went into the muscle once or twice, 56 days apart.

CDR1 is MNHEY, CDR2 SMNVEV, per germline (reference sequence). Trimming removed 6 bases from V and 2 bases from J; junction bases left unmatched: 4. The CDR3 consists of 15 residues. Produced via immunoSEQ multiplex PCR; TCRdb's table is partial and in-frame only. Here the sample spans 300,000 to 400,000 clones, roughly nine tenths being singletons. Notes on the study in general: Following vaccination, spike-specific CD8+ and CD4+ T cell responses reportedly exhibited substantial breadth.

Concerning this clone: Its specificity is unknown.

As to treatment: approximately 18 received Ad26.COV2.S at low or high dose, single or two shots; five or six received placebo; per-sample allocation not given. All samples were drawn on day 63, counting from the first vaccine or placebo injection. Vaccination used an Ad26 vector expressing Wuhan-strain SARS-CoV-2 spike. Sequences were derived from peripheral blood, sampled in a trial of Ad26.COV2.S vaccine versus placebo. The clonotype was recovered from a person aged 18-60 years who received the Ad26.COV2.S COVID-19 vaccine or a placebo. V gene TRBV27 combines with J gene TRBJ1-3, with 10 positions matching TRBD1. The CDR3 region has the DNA TGTGCCAGCAGCAGCGGACAGGGGGCTGGAAACACCATATATTTT. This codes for CASSSGQGAGNTIYF.